This entry features one T cell receptor (beta chain) sequence. This sample is drawn from a study of identical twins. A single record per CDR3 protein comes from TCRdb applying MiXCR to the 5' RACE reads. The sample lists roughly 1,500,000 distinct CDR3 sequences; under 35% were seen once. Germline V gene data show CDR1 as GTSNPN and CDR2 as SVGIG (reference sequence). This CDR3 has 14 amino acids. The germline V and J ends were trimmed by 4 bases and 1 base, with 11 bases remaining between them. The specimen sequenced was cord blood. The chain employs TRBV30 and TRBJ2-4, with TRBD2 as a possible D gene (6 bases). The TCR comes from a newborn girl in good health. The CDR3 DNA follows: TGTGCCTGGATGGGGGAGGAGGCCAAAAACATTCAGTACTTC. The encoded protein is CAWMGEEAKNIQYF.